The clone carrying this T cell receptor beta chain appeared many times. The data derive from a study of regulatory T cells in long-lasting Graves disease. The time point: newly diagnosed GD, antithyroid drugs for less than 3 months. With RNA extracted from PBMCs as input, the TCR library was made. Combining iRepertoire HTBI primers with Arm-PCR of CDR3 regions, the authors built TCR beta libraries. TCRdb reprocessed the multiplex PCR reads via MiXCR and lists one record per CDR3 protein. Of 530,000 or so distinct CDR3 sequences in the sample, more than 15% were seen once. Deletions cut 1 base from V and 3 bases from J, with 6 bases between. Per germline, CDR1 SGHAT and CDR2 FQNNGV. CDR3 length equals 13 residues. This sample also belongs to another study, concerning T cells in Graves' hyperthyroidism and ophthalmopathy. That work states: Uncontrolled infection, other autoimmune disease, pregnancy or lactation led to exclusion. TCR CDR3 regions were first amplified by RT-PCR with HTBI primers. In blood, most of the thyroid clonotypes expanded above 0.001 were also present.

This receptor was obtained from a young man with Graves disease. The material sequenced was peripheral blood mononuclear cells (PBMCs), taken at new diagnosis, from a patient treated with antithyroid drugs. The chain carries TRBV11-2 and TRBJ1-1; D ambiguous. CDR3 bases: TGTGCCAGCAGCTTAGTGGGTTACACTGAAGCTTTCTTT. Translated, it gives CASSLVGYTEAFF.